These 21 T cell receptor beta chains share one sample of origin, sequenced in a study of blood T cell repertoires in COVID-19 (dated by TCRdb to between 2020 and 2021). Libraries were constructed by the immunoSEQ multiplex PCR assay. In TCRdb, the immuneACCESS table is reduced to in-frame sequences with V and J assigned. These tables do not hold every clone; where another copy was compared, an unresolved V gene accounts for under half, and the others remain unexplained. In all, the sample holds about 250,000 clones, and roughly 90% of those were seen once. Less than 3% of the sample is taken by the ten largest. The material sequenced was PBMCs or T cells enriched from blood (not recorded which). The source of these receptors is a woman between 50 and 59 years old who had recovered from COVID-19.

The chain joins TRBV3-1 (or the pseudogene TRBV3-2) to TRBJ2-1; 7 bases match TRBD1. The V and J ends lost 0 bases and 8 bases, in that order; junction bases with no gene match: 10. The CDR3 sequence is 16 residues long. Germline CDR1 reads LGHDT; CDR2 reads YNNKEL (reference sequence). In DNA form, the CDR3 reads TGTGCCAGCAGCCAAGAGGTGCCACCCCAGGGGGATGAGCAGTTCTTC. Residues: CASSQEVPPQGDEQFF.

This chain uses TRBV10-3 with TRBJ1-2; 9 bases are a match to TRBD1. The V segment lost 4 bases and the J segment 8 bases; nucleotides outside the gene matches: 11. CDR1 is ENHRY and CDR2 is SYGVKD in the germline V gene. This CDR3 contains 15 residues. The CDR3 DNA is TGTGCCATCAGTGCCGGGACAGGGAATATGCGGGGCTACACCTTC. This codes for CAISAGTGNMRGYTF.

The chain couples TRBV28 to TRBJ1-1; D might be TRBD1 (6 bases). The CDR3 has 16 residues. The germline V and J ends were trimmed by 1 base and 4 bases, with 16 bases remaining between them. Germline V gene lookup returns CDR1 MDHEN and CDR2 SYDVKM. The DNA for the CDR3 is TGTGCCAGCAGTTTATATCCAGGGGCCATTGGCACTGAAGCTTTCTTT. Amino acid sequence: CASSLYPGAIGTEAFF.

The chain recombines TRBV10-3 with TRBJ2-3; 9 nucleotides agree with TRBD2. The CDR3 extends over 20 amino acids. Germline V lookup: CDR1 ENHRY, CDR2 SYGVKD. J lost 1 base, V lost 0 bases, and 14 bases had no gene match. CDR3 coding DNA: TGTGCCATCAGTGAGTCCCGTAGCGGGAGCCCCGGGAGGGGCACAGATACGCAGTATTTT. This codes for CAISESRSGSPGRGTDTQYF.

The CDR3 bases are TGTGCCAGCAGCCCTCCCGGGGTAGCGGGAATCGATGAGCAGTTCTTC. Amino acid sequence: CASSPPGVAGIDEQFF. The rearrangement links TRBV9 to TRBJ2-1; 8 positions match TRBD2. V was pared by 4 bases and J by 8 bases, with 14 bases of the junction left unmatched. Germline V gene lookup returns CDR1 SGDLS and CDR2 YYNGEE. The CDR3 runs 16 residues.

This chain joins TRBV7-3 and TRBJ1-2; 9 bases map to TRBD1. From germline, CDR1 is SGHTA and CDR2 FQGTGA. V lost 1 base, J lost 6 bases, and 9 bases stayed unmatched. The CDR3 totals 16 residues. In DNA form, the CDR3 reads TGTGCCAGCAGCTTAAATCCCACAGGGGGCGCGAATGGCTACACCTTC. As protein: CASSLNPTGGANGYTF.

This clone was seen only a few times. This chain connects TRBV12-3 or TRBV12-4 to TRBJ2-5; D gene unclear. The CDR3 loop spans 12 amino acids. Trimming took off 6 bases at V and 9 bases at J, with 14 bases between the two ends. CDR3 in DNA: TGTGCCAGCAGCTCTAACCTCTCTCCCCAGTACTTC. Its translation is CASSSNLSPQYF.

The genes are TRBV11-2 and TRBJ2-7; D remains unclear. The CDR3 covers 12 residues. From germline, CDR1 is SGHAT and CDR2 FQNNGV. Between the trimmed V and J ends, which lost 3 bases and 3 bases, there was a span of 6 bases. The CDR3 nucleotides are TGTGCCAGCAGCTTTCTGAGCTACGAGCAGTACTTC. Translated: CASSFLSYEQYF.

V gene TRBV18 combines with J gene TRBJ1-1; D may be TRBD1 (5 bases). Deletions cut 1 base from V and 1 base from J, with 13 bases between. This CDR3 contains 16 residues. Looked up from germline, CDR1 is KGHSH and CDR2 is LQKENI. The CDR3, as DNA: TGTGCCAGCTCACCACTCCAGGGTTTGGGGAACACTGAAGCTTTCTTT. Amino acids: CASSPLQGLGNTEAFF.

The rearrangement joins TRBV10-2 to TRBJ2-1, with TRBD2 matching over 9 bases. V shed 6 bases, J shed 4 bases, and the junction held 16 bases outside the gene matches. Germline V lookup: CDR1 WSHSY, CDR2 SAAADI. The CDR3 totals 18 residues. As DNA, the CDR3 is TGCGCCAGCAGGAGGGGTACTAGCGGGCGGGGGGAATACAATGAGCAGTTCTTC. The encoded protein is CASRRGTSGRGEYNEQFF.

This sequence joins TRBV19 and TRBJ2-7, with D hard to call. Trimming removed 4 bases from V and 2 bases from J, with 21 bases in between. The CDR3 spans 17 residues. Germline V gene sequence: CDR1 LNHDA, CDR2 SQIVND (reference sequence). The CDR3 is CASSTSERPRYTYEQYF. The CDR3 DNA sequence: TGTGCCAGTAGTACGTCGGAGCGACCCAGATATACCTACGAGCAGTACTTC. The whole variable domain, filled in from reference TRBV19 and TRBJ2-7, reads DGGITQSPKYLFRKEGQNVTLSCEQNLNHDAMYWYRQDPGQGLRLIYYSQIVNDFQKGDIAEGYSVSREKKESFPLTVTSAQKNPTAFYLCASSTSERPRYTYEQYFGPGTRLTVT.

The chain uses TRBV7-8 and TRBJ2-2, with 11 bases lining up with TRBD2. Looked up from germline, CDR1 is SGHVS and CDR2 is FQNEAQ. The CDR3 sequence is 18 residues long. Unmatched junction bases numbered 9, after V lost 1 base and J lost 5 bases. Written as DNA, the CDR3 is TGTGCCAGCAGCTTAGGGAACCTAGCGGGAGGCGAGACCGGGGAGCTGTTTTTT. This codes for CASSLGNLAGGETGELFF.

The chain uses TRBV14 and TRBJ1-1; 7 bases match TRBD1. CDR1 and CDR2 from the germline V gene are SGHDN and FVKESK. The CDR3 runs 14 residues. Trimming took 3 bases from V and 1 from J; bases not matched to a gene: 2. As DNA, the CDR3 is TGTGCCAGCAGCCATAACAGGGGGAACACTGAAGCTTTCTTT. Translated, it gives CASSHNRGNTEAFF.

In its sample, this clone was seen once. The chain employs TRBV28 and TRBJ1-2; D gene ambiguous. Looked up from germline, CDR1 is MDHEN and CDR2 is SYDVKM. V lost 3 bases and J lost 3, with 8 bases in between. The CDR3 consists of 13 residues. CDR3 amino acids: CASSFVADYGYTF. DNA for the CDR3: TGTGCCAGCAGTTTCGTGGCGGACTATGGCTACACCTTC.

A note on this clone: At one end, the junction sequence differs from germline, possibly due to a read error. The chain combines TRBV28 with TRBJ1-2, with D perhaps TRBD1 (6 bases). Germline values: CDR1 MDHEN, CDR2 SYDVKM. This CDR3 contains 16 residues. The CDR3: CASKTPSRGTKYGYTF. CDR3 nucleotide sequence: TGTGCCAGCAAGACCCCCTCGAGGGGGACTAAGTATGGCTACACCTTC.

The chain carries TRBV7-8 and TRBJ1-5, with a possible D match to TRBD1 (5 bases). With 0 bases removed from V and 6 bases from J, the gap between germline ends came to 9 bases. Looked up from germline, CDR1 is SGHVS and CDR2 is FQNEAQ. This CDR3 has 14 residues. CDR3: CASSLAGGVQPQHF. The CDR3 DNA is TGTGCCAGCAGCTTAGCGGGGGGGGTTCAGCCCCAGCATTTT. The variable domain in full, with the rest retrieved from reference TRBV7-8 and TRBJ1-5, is GAGVSQSPRYKVAKRGQDVALRCDPISGHVSLFWYQQALGQGPEFLTYFQNEAQLDKSGLPSDRFFAERPEGSVSTLKIQRTQQEDSAVYLCASSLAGGVQPQHFGDGTRLSIL.

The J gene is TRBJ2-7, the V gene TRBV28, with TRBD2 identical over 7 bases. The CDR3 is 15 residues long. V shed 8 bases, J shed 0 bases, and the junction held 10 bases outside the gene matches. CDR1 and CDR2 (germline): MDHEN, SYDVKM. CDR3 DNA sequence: TGTGCCAGCCTCGGAGGCCGCGGGAGCTCCTACGAGCAGTACTTC. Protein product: CASLGGRGSSYEQYF.

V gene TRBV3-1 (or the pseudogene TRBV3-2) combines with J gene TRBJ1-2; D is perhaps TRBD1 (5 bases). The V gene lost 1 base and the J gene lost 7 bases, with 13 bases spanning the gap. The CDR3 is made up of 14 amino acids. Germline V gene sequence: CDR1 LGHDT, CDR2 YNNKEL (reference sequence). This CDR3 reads CASSQGGSWSGYTF. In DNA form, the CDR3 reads TGTGCCAGCAGCCAAGGGGGCAGCTGGAGTGGCTACACCTTC.

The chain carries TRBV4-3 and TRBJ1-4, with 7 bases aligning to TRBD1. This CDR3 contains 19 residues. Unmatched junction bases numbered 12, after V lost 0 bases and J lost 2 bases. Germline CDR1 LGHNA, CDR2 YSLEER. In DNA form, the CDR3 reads TGCGCCAGCAGCCAAGATCTCTTGCGACAGGGAGCCACTAATGAAAAACTGTTTTTT. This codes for CASSQDLLRQGATNEKLFF.

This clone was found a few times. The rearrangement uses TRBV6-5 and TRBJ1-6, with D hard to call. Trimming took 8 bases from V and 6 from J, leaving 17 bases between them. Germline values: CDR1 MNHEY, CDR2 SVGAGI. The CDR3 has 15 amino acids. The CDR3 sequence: CASSYTGDSNSPLHF. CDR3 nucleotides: TGTGCCAGCTCTTATACCGGGGATAGTAATTCACCCCTCCACTTT.

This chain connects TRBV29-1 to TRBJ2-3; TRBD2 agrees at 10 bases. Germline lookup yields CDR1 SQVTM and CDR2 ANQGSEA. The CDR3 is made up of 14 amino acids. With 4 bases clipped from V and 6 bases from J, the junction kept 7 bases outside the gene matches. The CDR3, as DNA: TGCAGCGTTGGGGAGCGGGAGGGCCGGGATACGCAGTATTTT. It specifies CSVGEREGRDTQYF.